Below are 9 T cell receptor beta chains sequenced from a single sample in a study of blood T cell repertoires in COVID-19. TCRdb keeps only in-frame clones here, not all; method: immunoSEQ multiplex PCR. The profile shows 200,000 to 250,000 clones, around 90% of them singletons. The sequencing input was PBMCs or T cells enriched from blood (not recorded which). The receptor set was obtained from a woman in her thirties with acute COVID-19.

V is TRBV5-4 and J is TRBJ1-1; 9 positions match TRBD1. V was clipped by 5 bases and J by 6 bases; unmatched bases: 8. Germline V lookup: CDR1 SGHNT, CDR2 YYREEE (reference sequence). The CDR3 loop spans 14 amino acids. CDR3: CASSLRDRAPEAFF. DNA for the CDR3: TGTGCCAGCAGTCTGCGGGACAGGGCTCCTGAAGCTTTCTTT.

The rearrangement links TRBV6-2 or TRBV6-3 to TRBJ1-2; D gene uncertain. The CDR3 spans 17 residues. V was trimmed by 6 bases and J by 0 bases, leaving 20 bases between them. The germline gives CDR1 MNHEY, CDR2 SVGEGT. The chain's CDR3 is CASSLKERLTANYGYTF. CDR3 DNA sequence: TGTGCCAGCAGCCTGAAGGAAAGACTGACCGCTAACTATGGCTACACCTTC.

The V call is TRBV18, the J call TRBJ1-4, with D possibly being TRBD1 (6 bases). The V gene's germline CDR1 is KGHSH and CDR2 LQKENI. The germline V and J ends were trimmed by 3 bases and 5 bases, with 13 bases remaining between them. CDR3 length equals 15 residues. CDR3 coding DNA: TGTGCCAGCTCACCTCAGGGGAACCTAAATGAAAAACTGTTTTTT. It translates to CASSPQGNLNEKLFF.

The chain carries TRBV29-1 and TRBJ1-1; 8 bases are shared with TRBD1. Germline CDR1 and CDR2: SQVTM and ANQGSEA. The V gene end was trimmed by 6 bases and the J gene end by 6 bases; junction bases not matched to a gene: 6. The CDR3 totals 12 residues. The CDR3 reads CSVDRVGAEAFF. The DNA for the CDR3 is TGCAGCGTGGACAGGGTGGGGGCTGAAGCTTTCTTT.

The chain combines TRBV14 with TRBJ2-1; a weak D match, TRBD2 (5 bases). Per the germline V gene, CDR1 is SGHDN and CDR2 is FVKESK. Trimming shortened V by 2 bases and J by 6 bases, and 11 bases separated the two germline ends. The CDR3 is 14 residues long. CDR3: CASSQRRGGNEQFF. CDR3 nucleotide sequence: TGTGCCAGCAGCCAAAGACGGGGTGGCAATGAGCAGTTCTTC.

The CDR3 DNA sequence: TGTGCCAGCCTCCGGGACAGCAACTCTGGAAACACCATATATTTT. Translation: CASLRDSNSGNTIYF. J is TRBJ1-3 and V is TRBV5-5; 7 bases match TRBD1. Looked up from germline, CDR1 is SGHKS and CDR2 is YYEKEE (reference sequence). This CDR3 spans 15 amino acids. The V segment lost 7 bases and the J segment 0 bases; nucleotides outside the gene matches: 7.

The chain is built from TRBV5-6 and TRBJ1-1; TRBD1 aligns across 9 bases. This CDR3 comprises 17 residues. V lost 4 bases, J lost 0 bases, and 10 bases stayed unmatched. Germline V gives CDR1 SGHDT, CDR2 YYEEEE. The CDR3 protein is CASSQTGTGIMNTEAFF. CDR3 DNA: TGTGCCAGCAGCCAGACCGGGACAGGGATTATGAACACTGAAGCTTTCTTT.

V and J are TRBV5-4 and TRBJ1-1, with unresolved D. V was cut by 2 bases and J by 0 bases, with 8 bases left in between. The germline V gene encodes CDR1 SGHNT and CDR2 YYREEE (reference sequence). The CDR3 runs to 14 residues. This chain's CDR3 is CASSFFNMNTEAFF. The CDR3, as DNA: TGTGCCAGCAGCTTTTTTAACATGAACACTGAAGCTTTCTTT.

This clone was seen a few times. The chain links TRBV7-9 to TRBJ1-2, with D possibly matching TRBD1 (6 bases). CDR1 SEHNR and CDR2 FQNEAQ come from the germline V gene (reference sequence). The CDR3 loop spans 14 amino acids. Trimming removed 4 bases at V and 0 bases at J, with 9 bases between. The CDR3 region has the DNA TGTGCCAGCAGCTCCGACAGGTCTAACTATGGCTACACCTTC. Translating gives CASSSDRSNYGYTF.